These 25 T cell receptor beta chains share one sample of origin, sequenced in a study of cytomegalovirus exposure and HLA in healthy donors. The PCR contained 60 Vbeta and 13 Jbeta primers. TCRdb's table, derived via immunoSEQ multiplex PCR, lists solely in-frame clones and lacks some. This table lists 60,000 to 70,000 clones. Material for sequencing was PBMCs. These receptors originate from a boy between 10 and 17 years old in good health and CMV-seronegative.

J is TRBJ1-1 and V is TRBV2, with TRBD1 identical over 7 bases. Germline V gene data show CDR1 as SNHLY and CDR2 as FYNNEI. The CDR3 loop spans 14 amino acids. Trimming removed 6 bases from V and 0 bases from J; junction bases left unmatched: 4. The DNA of the CDR3 is TGTGCCAGCAGCGGGGACAGTCTGAACACTGAAGCTTTCTTT. Amino acids: CASSGDSLNTEAFF.

The J gene is TRBJ2-3, the V gene TRBV7-9; 7 bases match TRBD2. After removal of 2 bases from V and 2 bases from J, the junction contained 1 base not matched to a gene. The CDR3 spans 14 residues. Germline loops: CDR1 SEHNR, CDR2 FQNEAQ (reference sequence). The CDR3 coding sequence is TGTGCCAGCAGCTTAAGCGGGACCACAGATACGCAGTATTTT. It translates to CASSLSGTTDTQYF. The variable domain in full, completed from reference TRBV7-9 and TRBJ2-3, reads DTGVSQNPRHKITKRGQNVTFRCDPISEHNRLYWYRQTLGQGPEFLTYFQNEAQLEKSRLLSDRFSAERPKGSFSTLEIQRTEQGDSAMYLCASSLSGTTDTQYFGPGTRLTVL.

This chain links TRBV2 with TRBJ1-2, with a possible D match to TRBD1 (5 bases). The germline CDR1 and CDR2 sequences are SNHLY and FYNNEI. This CDR3 comprises 14 residues. Trimming pared 7 bases from V and 4 bases from J, leaving 16 bases between. The CDR3 region is CASTGRGPTYGYTF. CDR3 nucleotides: TGTGCCAGCACTGGGAGGGGCCCCACCTATGGCTACACCTTC.

The chain couples TRBV5-6 to TRBJ2-3; D might be TRBD2 (6 bases). In germline, CDR1 is SGHDT, CDR2 YYEEEE. The CDR3 length is 12 residues. Trimming removed 4 bases at V and 9 bases at J, with 12 bases between. CDR3 region: CASSPVGGTQYF. In DNA form, the CDR3 reads TGTGCCAGCAGCCCCGTGGGGGGAACGCAGTATTTT.

V gene TRBV10-3 combines with J gene TRBJ1-1, with a weak D call TRBD1 (5 bases). V lost 6 bases, J lost 3 bases, and 11 bases lay in between. CDR3 length equals 13 residues. CDR1 is ENHRY and CDR2 is SYGVKD in the germline V gene. CDR3 bases: TGTGCCATCAGACAGGACGGAGACACTGAAGCTTTCTTT. Translating it yields CAIRQDGDTEAFF.

V usage is TRBV4-3 and J usage is TRBJ2-3, with a weak D call TRBD2 (6 bases). This CDR3 comprises 17 residues. Germline CDR1 and CDR2: LGHNA and YSLEER. Trimming cost V 0 bases and J 2 bases, with 15 bases left between them. The CDR3 sequence is CASSQEVAVQTTDTQYF. CDR3 nucleotide sequence: TGCGCCAGCAGCCAAGAAGTAGCGGTTCAAACCACAGATACGCAGTATTTT.

The rearrangement uses TRBV30 and TRBJ1-4, with D perhaps matching TRBD1 (5 bases). The CDR3 covers 14 residues. V was pared by 4 bases and J by 6 bases, with 15 bases between. Germline CDR1 is GTSNPN and CDR2 is SVGIG (reference sequence). The CDR3 loop is CAWTEGGDDEKLFF. The CDR3 coding sequence is TGTGCCTGGACTGAGGGAGGGGACGATGAAAAACTGTTTTTT.

V usage is TRBV10-3 and J usage is TRBJ1-1, with 7 bases that match TRBD1. With 10 bases clipped from V and 1 base from J, the junction kept 12 bases outside the gene matches. Germline V gene sequence: CDR1 ENHRY, CDR2 SYGVKD. This CDR3 contains 15 residues. The CDR3 is CASIGGAGGNTEAFF. CDR3 nucleotides: TGTGCCAGCATCGGTGGGGCAGGGGGGAACACTGAAGCTTTCTTT.

The rearrangement joins TRBV7-9 to TRBJ2-7; TRBD1 matches at 10 bases. V shed 5 bases, J shed 8 bases, and the junction held 12 bases outside the gene matches. The CDR3 is 15 amino acids. Germline loops: CDR1 SEHNR, CDR2 FQNEAQ (reference sequence). The CDR3 bases are TGTGCCAGCAGCCGGCCCTCGACAGGGGGCGTGCAGCAGTACTTC. As protein: CASSRPSTGGVQQYF.

The chain is built from TRBV7-9 and TRBJ2-3; tentative D call: TRBD1 (6 bases). Per the germline V gene, CDR1 is SEHNR and CDR2 is FQNEAQ (reference sequence). Trimming cost V 5 bases and J 0 bases, with 9 bases left between them. The CDR3 sequence is 14 residues long. DNA of the CDR3: TGTGCCAGCAGCCCAGACAGGAGCACAGATACGCAGTATTTT. It encodes CASSPDRSTDTQYF.

This sequence joins TRBV28 and TRBJ1-3; 7 bases line up with TRBD1. The germline gives CDR1 MDHEN, CDR2 SYDVKM. This CDR3 has 14 residues. The junction had 2 bases not matched to a gene; V was cut back by 6 bases and J by 0 bases. The CDR3: CASRTGSSGNTIYF. CDR3 DNA sequence: TGTGCCAGCAGGACAGGGAGCTCTGGAAACACCATATATTTT.

The chain combines TRBV5-4 with TRBJ2-1; TRBD1 aligns across 9 bases. The J segment lost 4 bases and the V segment lost 1 base, leaving 6 bases of the junction unmatched. The V gene's germline CDR1 is SGHNT and CDR2 YYREEE (reference sequence). The CDR3 totals 16 residues. The CDR3 region is CASSLLGQGNYNEQFF. The CDR3, as DNA: TGTGCCAGCAGCTTGTTGGGACAGGGTAATTACAATGAGCAGTTCTTC.

The CDR3 DNA reads as TGCGCCAGCAGGGACGGACTAGCGGGAGCGGGCGAGCAGTTCTTC. Translation: CASRDGLAGAGEQFF. J is TRBJ2-1 and V is TRBV4-1, with TRBD2 matching 13 bases. Per germline, CDR1 MGHRA and CDR2 YSYEKL. The CDR3 is made up of 15 amino acids. V lost 6 bases to trimming and J lost 10 bases; unmatched junction nucleotides: 9.

The chain joins TRBV2 to TRBJ1-1, with D uncertain. The CDR3 is 11 residues long. Germline CDR1 is SNHLY and CDR2 is FYNNEI. V was shortened by 8 bases and J by 1 base, with 5 bases between the two germline ends. CDR3 sequence reads: CASDKNTEAFF. For the CDR3, the DNA is TGTGCCAGCGACAAGAACACTGAAGCTTTCTTT.

With respect to this clone: Germline and junction disagree at one end, which may indicate a read error. This CDR3 is also generated by other DNA sequences in the sample. This chain joins TRBV18 and TRBJ2-7, with D perhaps matching TRBD1 (6 bases). This CDR3 is 15 amino acids long. The germline V gene has CDR1 KGHSH and CDR2 LQKENI. CDR3 nucleotides: TGCGCCAGCTCACCACCGGGTAGGACAGTCTACGAGCAGTACTTC. Residues: CASSPPGRTVYEQYF. Combining the CDR3 with reference TRBV18 and TRBJ2-7 gives the whole variable domain NAGVMQNPRHLVRRRGQEARLRCSPMKGHSHVYWYRQLPEEGLKFMVYLQKENIIDESGMPKERFSAEFPKEGPSILRIQQVVRGDSAAYFCASSPPGRTVYEQYFGPGTRLTVT.

The chain recombines TRBV27 with TRBJ2-1; 7 bases are shared with TRBD1. V was pared by 5 bases and J by 2 bases, with 3 bases of the junction left unmatched. Germline V gives CDR1 MNHEY, CDR2 SMNVEV (reference sequence). This CDR3 region has 14 residues. CDR3 residues: CASSRQGTYNEQFF. For the CDR3, the DNA is TGTGCCAGCAGTAGACAGGGTACCTACAATGAGCAGTTCTTC.

The chain uses TRBV10-3 and TRBJ1-3, with 7 positions matching TRBD1. CDR3 length: 16 residues. The germline V gene encodes CDR1 ENHRY and CDR2 SYGVKD. V dropped 6 bases and J dropped 1; count of bases not matched to a gene: 9. Written as DNA, the CDR3 is TGTGCCATCAGCCCGACAGGGAAACCTTCTGGAAACACCATATATTTT. This encodes CAISPTGKPSGNTIYF.

The V and J genes are TRBV4-3 and TRBJ2-3; D is perhaps TRBD2 (6 bases). The CDR3 consists of 14 residues. With 4 bases removed from V and 2 bases from J, the gap between germline ends came to 10 bases. CDR1 is LGHNA, CDR2 YSLEER, per germline. The CDR3 DNA sequence: TGCGCCAGCAGCCCTAGCGAACCCACAGATACGCAGTATTTT. Its protein product is CASSPSEPTDTQYF.

The V and J genes are TRBV10-3 and TRBJ2-7; 7 bases fit TRBD1. The CDR3 loop spans 14 amino acids. Germline V gives CDR1 ENHRY, CDR2 SYGVKD. Trimming removed 3 bases from V and 4 bases from J; junction bases left unmatched: 6. CDR3: CAISDHQGEYEQYF. As DNA, the CDR3 is TGTGCCATCAGTGACCACCAGGGGGAATACGAGCAGTACTTC.

This chain joins TRBV30 and TRBJ1-2; D call uncertain. This CDR3 contains 12 residues. In germline, CDR1 is GTSNPN, CDR2 SVGIG (reference sequence). The V end was cut by 7 bases, the J end by 5 bases, with 14 bases between. CDR3 loop: CASRSGLYGYTF. For the CDR3, the DNA is TGTGCCTCCCGGAGCGGGCTATATGGCTACACCTTC.

The chain recombines TRBV27 with TRBJ1-2; no firm D call. The V and J ends lost 3 bases and 5 bases respectively, with 16 bases between them. The CDR3 runs 15 residues. CDR1 is MNHEY and CDR2 is SMNVEV in the germline V gene (reference sequence). Here the CDR3 DNA reads TGTGCCAGCAGTTTGAAGGCGGGTATGACTTATGGCTACACCTTC. Protein product: CASSLKAGMTYGYTF.

The chain couples TRBV9 to TRBJ2-7; weak D call: TRBD2 (5 bases). The V end lost 4 bases, the J end lost 6 bases, and 17 bases lay between the germline ends. CDR1 and CDR2 (germline): SGDLS, YYNGEE. This CDR3 spans 14 amino acids. The CDR3 protein is CASSLQPGEGEQYF. CDR3 coding DNA: TGTGCCAGCAGCCTCCAGCCGGGTGAGGGCGAGCAGTACTTC.

V gene TRBV7-2 combines with J gene TRBJ2-5; D is possibly TRBD1 (6 bases). The CDR3 spans 15 residues. Germline-derived CDR1 and CDR2 are SGHTA and FQGNSA. Deletions cut 5 bases from V and 5 bases from J, with 18 bases between. This CDR3 reads CASSQVGAAGETQYF. The CDR3 DNA reads as TGTGCCAGCAGCCAGGTGGGGGCGGCAGGGGAGACCCAGTACTTC. Drawing the rest from reference TRBV7-2 and TRBJ2-5, the complete variable domain is GAGVSQSPSNKVTEKGKDVELRCDPISGHTALYWYRQSLGQGLEFLIYFQGNSAPDKSGLPSDRFSAERTGGSVSTLTIQRTQQEDSAVYLCASSQVGAAGETQYFGPGTRLLVL.

In nucleotides, the CDR3 is TGTGCCAGCACTTCGACGGACAGGTGGACTGAAGCTTTCTTT. Translation gives CASTSTDRWTEAFF. The rearrangement uses TRBV6-1 and TRBJ1-1; 7 positions match TRBD1. CDR1 and CDR2 from the germline V gene are MNHNS and SASEGT. Trimming at V came to 7 bases and at J to 5 bases, leaving 10 bases not matched to a gene. The CDR3 has 14 amino acids.

The chain couples TRBV2 to TRBJ1-1, with D perhaps matching TRBD1 (6 bases). CDR1 and CDR2 from the germline V gene are SNHLY and FYNNEI. Trimming took 8 bases from V and 4 from J, leaving 17 bases between them. The length of the CDR3 is 14 residues. The CDR3 protein is CASYFSQGSTEAFF. In DNA, the CDR3 is TGTGCCAGCTACTTCTCTCAGGGGAGCACTGAAGCTTTCTTT.